The rows below give T cell receptor beta chains drawn from one sample of a study of CD8+CD57+ T cells in acquired aplastic anemia. In TCRdb, the reads were re-called with MiXCR into one record per CDR3 protein. The sample carries approximately 180,000 distinct CDR3 sequences, 47% recorded once. The sample comprised sorted CD4+, CD8+, or CD8+CD57+ T cells (not recorded which) from PBMCs. The receptors were sampled from a human donor with aplastic anemia. Each CDR3 is given with its conserved first and last residue. The D gene is left open where the match is weak. Clone size is given for some rows only: seen once, a few or many times, or a class if the clone is expanded.

>.|TRBJ2-1|TRBV7-2|many
TGTGCCAGCAGCTTGGACGGCAACAATGAGCAGTTCTTC
CASSLDGNNEQFF
>TRBD2|TRBJ2-7|TRBV6-1|.
TGTGCCAGCAGCGGGACTAGCGGGCACGAGCAGTACTTC
CASSGTSGHEQYF
>.|TRBJ2-6|TRBV19|.
TGTGCCAGGGACAGCAGCTCTGGGGCCAACGTCCTGACTTTC
CARDSSSGANVLTF
>TRBD2|TRBJ2-3|TRBV20-1|many
TGCACTCCCGGCCAGCGGGGGGGCTGGGGCACAGATACGCAGTATTTT
CTPGQRGGWGTDTQYF
>TRBD2|TRBJ2-5|TRBV4-3|.
TGCGCCAGCAGCCAAGATATGACTAGCGGTGGGGAGACCCAGTACTTC
CASSQDMTSGGETQYF
>.|TRBJ2-7|TRBV12-3/TRBV12-4|many
TGTGCCAGCAGTCTCCCAACCGGGGCCAAGGACGAGCAGTACTTC
CASSLPTGAKDEQYF
>.|TRBJ2-5|TRBV20-1|many
TGCAGTGCTAGGGCCCCCCAGGGGAGAGAGACCCAGTACTTC
CSARAPQGRETQYF
>.|TRBJ1-2|TRBV2|once
TGTGCCAGTAGTCTTGCCGGGGCACCTTATGGCTACACCTTC
CASSLAGAPYGYTF
>TRBD1|TRBJ1-1|TRBV29-1|.
TGCAGCCTCGGACAAGGACAGGGTGAGGAAGCTTTCTTT
CSLGQGQGEEAFF
>.|TRBJ2-3|TRBV19|.
TGTGCCAGTAGTACGACGGGGGATACGCAGTATTTT
CASSTTGDTQYF
>.|TRBJ2-1|TRBV6-5|many
TGTGCCAGCAGTTACGAAGGCAGACGATACAATGAGCAGTTCTTC
CASSYEGRRYNEQFF
>.|TRBJ2-3|TRBV5-6|few
TGTGCCAGCAGCCCCAGGGGAGCAGATACGCAGTATTTT
CASSPRGADTQYF
>TRBD1|TRBJ1-2|TRBV24-1|once
TGTGCCACCAGTGCCCCCCAAGGACAGGGGGTCGCTGGCTACACCTTC
CATSAPQGQGVAGYTF
>.|TRBJ2-7|TRBV20-1|.
TGCAGTGCTAGCCCGGACAGGGAGGGTTACGAGCAGTACTTC
CSASPDREGYEQYF
>.|TRBJ2-2|TRBV13|many
TGTGCCAGCAGCTTAGGCATGTCAGGGGTCGGCGGGGAGCTGTTTTTT
CASSLGMSGVGGELFF
>TRBD2|TRBJ2-5|TRBV5-4|many
TGTGCCAGCGGACTAGCGGGGGCCGAGACCCAGTACTTC
CASGLAGAETQYF
>.|TRBJ2-5|TRBV24-1|.
TGTGCCACCAGTCAGAGGTCCCCGGGGATAGAGACCCAGTACTTC
CATSQRSPGIETQYF
>.|TRBJ2-6|TRBV9|many
TGTGCCAGCAGCGTAGTGGAGTCTGGGGCCAACGTCCTGACTTTC
CASSVVESGANVLTF
>.|TRBJ2-3|TRBV7-8|once
TGTGCCAGCAGCCTTAGCGGAAACACAGATACGCAGTATTTT
CASSLSGNTDTQYF
>.|TRBJ1-2|TRBV19|.
TGTGCCAGTAGTATTCACAATGGCTACACCTTC
CASSIHNGYTF
>TRBD1|TRBJ1-2|TRBV2|many
TGTGCCAGGGACAGGTCCGGGAGGGATGGCTACACCTTC
CARDRSGRDGYTF
>.|TRBJ2-3|TRBV7-6|few
TGTGCCAGCAGCAGATGGACCACAGATACGCAGTATTTT
CASSRWTTDTQYF
>TRBD1|TRBJ1-1|TRBV18|few
TGTGCCAGCTCACCTCAGGGGGCGAGGGACACTGAAGCTTTCTTT
CASSPQGARDTEAFF
>.|TRBJ1-2|TRBV2|many
TGTGCCAGCAGTACCGGACAGTCTAACTATGGCTACACCTTC
CASSTGQSNYGYTF
>.|TRBJ2-7|TRBV3-1|many
TGTGCCAGCAGCCAAGGCGGGGCCCCAGAATACGAGCAGTACTTC
CASSQGGAPEYEQYF
>TRBD1|TRBJ1-1|TRBV3-1|.
TGTGCCAGCAGCCCCCGACAGGGAGAGTGGACTGAAGCTTTCTTT
CASSPRQGEWTEAFF
>TRBD1|TRBJ2-5|TRBV10-3|.
TGTGCCATCAGTGAGACCCGACAGGGGGCCAACCAAGAGACCCAGTACTTC
CAISETRQGANQETQYF
>.|TRBJ2-7|TRBV7-3|many
TGTGCCAGCAGCATGTGGGCGGGGGCCCCTCCTTACGAGCAGTACTTC
CASSMWAGAPPYEQYF
>.|TRBJ1-2|TRBV2|.
TGTGCCAGCAGTGAATACCGAGAACCCAACTATGGCTACACCTTC
CASSEYREPNYGYTF
>TRBD2|TRBJ2-3|TRBV7-3|many
TGTGCCAGCAGCTTCTCTTGGGGGGGGGGAAGCACAGATACGCAGTATTTT
CASSFSWGGGSTDTQYF
>TRBD1|TRBJ2-3|TRBV7-3|many
TGTGCCAGCAGCGTCGAAGGGGGCAATACAGATACGCAGTATTTT
CASSVEGGNTDTQYF
>TRBD1|TRBJ2-7|TRBV10-3|.
TGTGCCACAAACCGGGACAGGGCTTCCTCCGAGCAGTACTTC
CATNRDRASSEQYF
>.|TRBJ2-5|TRBV6-1|.
TGTGCCGGCAGTATGTCGGGGGCGGAAGAGACCCAGTACTTC
CAGSMSGAEETQYF
>.|TRBJ1-4|TRBV15|once
TGTGCCACCAGCAGAGTAGGGGAAAAACTGTTTTTT
CATSRVGEKLFF
>TRBD2|TRBJ2-5|TRBV10-1|.
TGCGCCAGCAGTGCTTCTAGCGGGAATGCAGAGACCCAGTACTTC
CASSASSGNAETQYF
>.|TRBJ2-3|TRBV27|few
TGTGCCAGCAGTGACTGGGGGGGGCCGGTAGATACGCAGTATTTT
CASSDWGGPVDTQYF
>.|TRBJ2-7|TRBV24-1|.
TGTGCCACCAGTGATTCCGTCGGGGAGGTGGACGAGCAGTACTTC
CATSDSVGEVDEQYF
>TRBD2|TRBJ2-5|TRBV11-2|.
TGTGCCAGCAGCTTAACTGGCGGGAGGGCACGAAGAGAGACCCAGTACTTC
CASSLTGGRARRETQYF
>TRBD2|TRBJ2-7|TRBV20-1|once
TGCAATGCGCGACTAGCGGAGGGCGGGTACGAGCAGTACTTC
CNARLAEGGYEQYF
>.|TRBJ1-2|TRBV29-1|.
TGCAGCGTACTCCGGGACAACTATGGCTACACCTTC
CSVLRDNYGYTF
>.|TRBJ1-1|TRBV6-5|many
TGTGCCAGCAGCCGTGGACAGAATGAAGCTTTCTTT
CASSRGQNEAFF
>TRBD1|TRBJ2-2|TRBV7-2|.
TGTGCCAGCAGCCGTTCGACAGGGGACACCGGGGAGCTGTTTTTT
CASSRSTGDTGELFF
>.|TRBJ1-1|TRBV12-3/TRBV12-4|.
TGTGCCAGCAGTTCTCAGGCTGGACCGAACACTGGAGCTTTCTTT
CASSSQAGPNTGAFF
>.|TRBJ2-1|TRBV2|.
TGTGCCAGCAACTCGGAGACAATAACCTACAATGAGCAGTTCTTC
CASNSETITYNEQFF
>.|TRBJ2-1|TRBV7-6|many
TGTGCCAGCAGCTTGGGCAAGGACTGGACTTACAATGAGCAGTTCTTC
CASSLGKDWTYNEQFF
>.|TRBJ2-5|TRBV20-1|.
TGCAGTGCTATAGAGGGAGATTACAAAGAGACCCAGTACTTC
CSAIEGDYKETQYF
>TRBD1|TRBJ1-4|TRBV19|.
TGTGCCAGTAGCAGCGACAGGGGGTGGGGTGAAAAACTGTTTTTT
CASSSDRGWGEKLFF
>TRBD1|TRBJ1-1|TRBV5-6|many
TGTGCCAGCAGCTTGTGGCAGGGGGCGAGCACTGAAGCTTTCTTT
CASSLWQGASTEAFF
>TRBD1|TRBJ1-1|TRBV29-1|.
TGCAGCGTTGAGGGACAGGGAAGAACTGAAGCTTTCTTT
CSVEGQGRTEAFF
>.|TRBJ2-5|TRBV20-1|.
TGCAGTGCCGGGTTCGGGGCCTCAGAGACCCAGTACTTC
CSAGFGASETQYF
>.|TRBJ2-3|TRBV20-1|many
TGCAGTGCTTTACTTGCGGGGTGGCCTGGCACAGATACGCAGTATTTT
CSALLAGWPGTDTQYF
>TRBD2|TRBJ2-7|TRBV12-3/TRBV12-4|once
TGTGCCAGCAGTTTAGCGGGGACTAGCACCCAGGACTACGAGCAGTACTTC
CASSLAGTSTQDYEQYF
>.|TRBJ2-2|TRBV29-1|.
TGCAGCGTTTCCCCGGCGGGGGCCAAGAACACCGGGGAGCTGTTTTTT
CSVSPAGAKNTGELFF
>TRBD1|TRBJ2-4|TRBV13|few
TGTGCCAGCAGTTCAAGGACAGGGCGAAACATTCAGTACTTC
CASSSRTGRNIQYF
>.|TRBJ1-6|TRBV12-3/TRBV12-4|.
TGTGCCAGCAGTTTAAGGCAGGCCAACTCCTATAATTCACCCCTCCACTTT
CASSLRQANSYNSPLHF